Listed below are T cell receptor beta chains from one sample, sequenced in a study of T cell changes during pregnancy in multiple sclerosis. Repertoires were generated with immunoSEQ multiplex PCR, while TCRdb's copy carries only in-frame clones and drops some. Of tens of thousands of clones in the sample, about 90% were seen once. Sequencing used CD4+ T cells from peripheral blood mononuclear cells, obtained after pregnancy. The receptors come from a female donor in good health, enrolled as a control in a pregnancy study. The CDR3 runs from the conserved cysteine through the conserved F or W. Fields, in order: D gene, J gene, clone size, V gene, CDR3 DNA, CDR3 protein. A D gene is named only where the DNA matches it firmly. Expanded clones are given a class, and other clones once, few, many or no size at all.

-	TRBJ1-5	once	TRBV5-4	TGTGCCAGCAGCAACTCCGTTACAGGGCGAGAGGGGCCCCAGCATTTT	CASSNSVTGREGPQHF
-	TRBJ2-2	few	TRBV5-6	TGTGCCAGCAGCGGAGCATGGGGGGCCGGGGAGCTGTTTTTT	CASSGAWGAGELFF
TRBD1	TRBJ2-1	-	TRBV20-1	TGCAGTGCCCGACAGGGGCCCGAGCAGTTCTTC	CSARQGPEQFF
TRBD1	TRBJ2-3	-	TRBV9	TGTGCCAGCAGCCTCCGGGACAGGGGAGAGAGCACAGATACGCAGTATTTT	CASSLRDRGESTDTQYF
TRBD1	TRBJ2-7	-	TRBV6-1	TGTGCCAGCAGTCCGAACCCGACAGGGTCCTACGAGCAGTACTTC	CASSPNPTGSYEQYF
TRBD2	TRBJ2-1	-	TRBV6-1	TGTGCCAGCAGTGATTCGGGACTAGCATTCCCCTACAATGAGCAGTTCTTC	CASSDSGLAFPYNEQFF
TRBD1	TRBJ2-3	-	TRBV11-3	TGTGCCAGCAGCCCCTCCCTGGGACAGGATTCAGATACGCAGTATTTT	CASSPSLGQDSDTQYF
TRBD1	TRBJ2-3	once	TRBV27	TGTGCCAGCACCTCGTCCGGGACAGGGGTAACCGATACGCAGTATTTT	CASTSSGTGVTDTQYF
-	TRBJ1-1	few	TRBV5-4	TGTGCCAGCAGCTCCGGATCCAACAGGGTCGTTGAAGCTTTCTTT	CASSSGSNRVVEAFF
TRBD1	TRBJ1-1	-	TRBV6-5	TGTGCCAGCAGTTACAACAGGGGAACTGAAGCTTTCTTT	CASSYNRGTEAFF